The clone carrying this T cell receptor beta chain has more than one count but fewer than ten. Germline loops: CDR1 LGHDT, CDR2 YNNKEL (reference sequence). This CDR3 region has 13 residues. V gave up 1 base and J gave up 6 bases, with 9 bases separating them. Unique molecular identifiers were linked by the library to individual cDNA molecules. TCRdb passed the RACE reads through MiXCR, listing each CDR3 protein once. The table includes 40,000 or so distinct CDR3 sequences, roughly 13% detected once. The entry originates in a study of human T cells and chemical hapten exposure. The time point was: patch test 3, about 24 weeks after DPC sensitization. Treatment described: therapeutic diphenylcyclopropenone sensitization with weekly scalp DPC. Extraction of total RNA was performed on unfractionated whole blood.

The chain uses TRBV3-1 and TRBJ1-1; D gene ambiguous. The source is a woman aged 35 to 49 with alopecia areata. Some clones in this sample may be carry-over from other donors' samples. The sequencing used whole blood, collected in connection with sensitization to the hapten diphenylcyclopropenone (DPC). In DNA, the CDR3 is TGTGCCAGCAGCCAAGGGGGAATGGCTGAAGCTTTCTTT. Translated: CASSQGGMAEAFF.